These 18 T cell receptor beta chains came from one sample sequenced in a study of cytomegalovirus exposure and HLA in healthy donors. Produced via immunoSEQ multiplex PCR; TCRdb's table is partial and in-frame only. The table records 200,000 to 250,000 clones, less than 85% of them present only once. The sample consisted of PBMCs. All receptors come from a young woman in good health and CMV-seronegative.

For the CDR3, the DNA is TGTGCCAGCAACAGGGACAGGGCACTGAACACTGAAGCTTTCTTT. It yields the protein CASNRDRALNTEAFF. The chain joins TRBV27 to TRBJ1-1, with TRBD1 matching 9 bases. The CDR3 extends over 15 amino acids. V gave up 7 bases and J gave up 0 bases; unmatched junction bases: 6. Looked up from germline, CDR1 is MNHEY and CDR2 is SMNVEV (reference sequence).

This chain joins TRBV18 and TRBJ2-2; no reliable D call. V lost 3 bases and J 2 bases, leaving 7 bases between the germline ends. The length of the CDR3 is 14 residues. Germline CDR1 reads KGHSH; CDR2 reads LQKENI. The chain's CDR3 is CASSPRSNTGELFF. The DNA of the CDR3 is TGTGCCAGCTCACCTCGTTCTAACACCGGGGAGCTGTTTTTT.

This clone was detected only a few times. The CDR3 reads CATAKNTEAFF. CDR3 DNA sequence: TGTGCCACCGCTAAGAACACTGAAGCTTTCTTT. The chain employs TRBV10-3 and TRBJ1-1; no clear D gene. V shed 10 bases and J shed 1 base, with 7 bases lying between them. Looked up from germline, CDR1 is ENHRY and CDR2 is SYGVKD. The CDR3 consists of 11 residues.

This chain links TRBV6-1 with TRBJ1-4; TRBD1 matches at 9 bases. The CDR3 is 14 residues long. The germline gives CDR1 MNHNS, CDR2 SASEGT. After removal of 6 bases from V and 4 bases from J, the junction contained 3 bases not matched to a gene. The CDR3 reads CASSPGQGNEKLFF. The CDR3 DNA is TGTGCCAGCAGCCCGGGACAGGGTAATGAAAAACTGTTTTTT.

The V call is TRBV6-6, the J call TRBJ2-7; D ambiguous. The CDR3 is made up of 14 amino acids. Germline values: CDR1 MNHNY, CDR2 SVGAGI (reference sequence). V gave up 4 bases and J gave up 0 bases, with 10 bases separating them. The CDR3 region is CASSSLQNSYEQYF. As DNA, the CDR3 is TGTGCCAGCAGTTCATTACAGAACTCCTACGAGCAGTACTTC.

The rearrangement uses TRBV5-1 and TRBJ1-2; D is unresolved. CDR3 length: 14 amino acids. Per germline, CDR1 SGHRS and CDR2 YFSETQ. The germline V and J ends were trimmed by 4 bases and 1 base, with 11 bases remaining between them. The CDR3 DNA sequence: TGCGCCAGCAGCGAGGCGGGAGATAACTATGGCTACACCTTC. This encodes CASSEAGDNYGYTF.

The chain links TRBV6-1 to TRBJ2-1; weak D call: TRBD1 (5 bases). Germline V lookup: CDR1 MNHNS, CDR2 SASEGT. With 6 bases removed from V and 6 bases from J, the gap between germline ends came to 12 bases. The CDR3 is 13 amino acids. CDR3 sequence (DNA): TGTGCCAGCAGCGACCCCCAGGGCAATGAGCAGTTCTTC. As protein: CASSDPQGNEQFF.

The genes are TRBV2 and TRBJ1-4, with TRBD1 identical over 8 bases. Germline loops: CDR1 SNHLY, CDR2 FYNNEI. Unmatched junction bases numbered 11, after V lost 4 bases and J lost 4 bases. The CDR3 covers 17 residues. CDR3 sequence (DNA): TGTGCCAGCAGTGCCTCCAGGGGGCATCGGGTTAATGAAAAACTGTTTTTT. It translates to CASSASRGHRVNEKLFF. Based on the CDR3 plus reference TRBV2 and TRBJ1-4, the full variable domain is EPEVTQTPSHQVTQMGQEVILRCVPISNHLYFYWYRQILGQKVEFLVSFYNNEISEKSEIFDDQFSVERPDGSNFTLKIRSTKLEDSAMYFCASSASRGHRVNEKLFFGSGTQLSVL.

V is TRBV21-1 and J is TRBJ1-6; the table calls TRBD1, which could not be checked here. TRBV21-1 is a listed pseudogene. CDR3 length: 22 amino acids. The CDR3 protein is CASSKVSGGADRRQPYNSPLHF. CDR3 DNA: TGTGCCAGCAGCAAAGTATCAGGGGGCGCTGACCGAAGACAGCCATATAATTCACCCCTCCACTTT.

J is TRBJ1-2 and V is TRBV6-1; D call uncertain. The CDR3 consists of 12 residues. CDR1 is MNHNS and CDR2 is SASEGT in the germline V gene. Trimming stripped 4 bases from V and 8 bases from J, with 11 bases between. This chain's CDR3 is CASSGTHPGYTF. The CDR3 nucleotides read TGTGCCAGCAGTGGGACCCATCCGGGCTACACCTTC.

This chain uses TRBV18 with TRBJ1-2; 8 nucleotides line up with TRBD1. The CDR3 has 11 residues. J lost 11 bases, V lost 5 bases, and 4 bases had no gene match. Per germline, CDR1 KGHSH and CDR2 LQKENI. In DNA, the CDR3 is TGTGCCAGCTCATCGGACAGGGTATACACCTTC. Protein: CASSSDRVYTF.

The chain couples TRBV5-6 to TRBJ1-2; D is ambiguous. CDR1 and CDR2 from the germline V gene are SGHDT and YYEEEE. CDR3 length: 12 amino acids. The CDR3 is CATRGTDYGYTF. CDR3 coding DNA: TGTGCTACTAGAGGCACGGATTATGGCTACACCTTC.

Here the CDR3 reads CASSLGERAGAYQETQYF. In DNA, the CDR3 is TGTGCCAGCAGCTTAGGGGAGAGGGCGGGCGCGTATCAAGAGACCCAGTACTTC. This chain connects TRBV11-2 to TRBJ2-5, with D tentatively TRBD2 (5 bases). The CDR3 loop spans 18 amino acids. Trimming stripped 1 base from V and 2 bases from J, with 20 bases between. Germline lookup yields CDR1 SGHAT and CDR2 FQNNGV.

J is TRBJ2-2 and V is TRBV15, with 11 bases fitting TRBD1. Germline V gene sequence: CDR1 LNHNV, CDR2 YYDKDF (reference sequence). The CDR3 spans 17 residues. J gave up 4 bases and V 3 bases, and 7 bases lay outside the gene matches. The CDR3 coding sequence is TGTGCCACCAGCAGGGCCGGGACAGGGGGTCTCACCGGGGAGCTGTTTTTT. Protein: CATSRAGTGGLTGELFF. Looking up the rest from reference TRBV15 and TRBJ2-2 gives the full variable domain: DAMVIQNPRYQVTQFGKPVTLSCSQTLNHNVMYWYQQKSSQAPKLLFHYYDKDFNNEADTPDNFQSRRPNTSFCFLDIRSPGLGDTAMYLCATSRAGTGGLTGELFFGEGSRLTVL.

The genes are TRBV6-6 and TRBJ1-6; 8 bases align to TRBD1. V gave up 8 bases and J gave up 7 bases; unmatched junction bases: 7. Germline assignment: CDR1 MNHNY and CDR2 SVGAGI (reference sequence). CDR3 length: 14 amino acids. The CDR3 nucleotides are TGTGCCAGCGAAGGACAGGGTACGAATTCACCCCTCCACTTT. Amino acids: CASEGQGTNSPLHF.

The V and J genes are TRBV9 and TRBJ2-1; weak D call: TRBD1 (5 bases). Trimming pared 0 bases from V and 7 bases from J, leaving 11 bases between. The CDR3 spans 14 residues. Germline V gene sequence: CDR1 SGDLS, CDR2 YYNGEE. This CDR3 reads CASSVARAVNEQFF. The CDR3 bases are TGTGCCAGCAGCGTAGCCAGGGCTGTAAATGAGCAGTTCTTC.

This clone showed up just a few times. Here the CDR3 DNA reads TGTGCCAGCAGCTTGTCCCACGGGAACTATGGCTACACCTTC. Its translation: CASSLSHGNYGYTF. The chain couples TRBV5-6 to TRBJ1-2; D unclear. This CDR3 has 14 amino acids. The V and J ends lost 1 base and 2 bases respectively, with 9 bases between them. CDR1 and CDR2 from the germline V gene are SGHDT and YYEEEE.

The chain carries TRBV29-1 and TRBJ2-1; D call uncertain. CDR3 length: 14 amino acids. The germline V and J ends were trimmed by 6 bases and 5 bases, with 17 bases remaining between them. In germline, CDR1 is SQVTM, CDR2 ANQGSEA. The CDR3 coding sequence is TGCAGCGTCCAGAAGCCGGGTAGGAACAATGAGCAGTTCTTC. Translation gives CSVQKPGRNNEQFF.